Listed below are T cell receptor beta chains from one sample, sequenced in a study of T cells after yellow fever vaccination. MiXCR, run by TCRdb on the 5' RACE reads, gives a single entry per CDR3 protein. Here the sample spans 200,000 to 300,000 distinct CDR3 sequences, about 7% being singletons. This specimen consisted of CD4+ T cells sorted from PBMCs, obtained 15 days after the yellow fever booster vaccination. These receptor sequences come from a man aged 25-40 years who received the YFV17D yellow fever vaccine. Both conserved end residues are part of each CDR3. A D gene is named only where the DNA matches it firmly. Clone size is not always given. Where it is, it says once, few, many or a class for expanded clones.

V,size,J,D,DNA,CDR3
TRBV14,few,TRBJ2-5,-,TGTGCCAGCAGCCAAGAGATTTCCGGAGCGGAGTACTTC,CASSQEISGAEYF
TRBV6-5,few,TRBJ2-5,TRBD1,TGTGCCAGCAACCCACCGGGACAGGGAGGTGGGACCCAGTACTTC,CASNPPGQGGGTQYF
TRBV29-1,few,TRBJ1-2,-,TGCAGCGTTATAGCGGCAGGCCTCGACTATGGCTACACCTTC,CSVIAAGLDYGYTF
TRBV6-6,few,TRBJ1-3,TRBD1,TGTGCCACCCAGGGGGCCTCAAGAAACACCATATATTTT,CATQGASRNTIYF
TRBV7-9,once,TRBJ2-5,-,TGTGCCAGCAGCCCCCGGGACTTCTGGACCCAGTACTTC,CASSPRDFWTQYF
TRBV9,few,TRBJ2-3,TRBD2,TGTGCCAGCACGCCTAGCGGGAGTACAGATACGCAGTATTTT,CASTPSGSTDTQYF
TRBV6-2/TRBV6-3,-,TRBJ2-7,TRBD1,TGTGCCAGCGGACAGGGGACTACGGAGCAGTACTTC,CASGQGTTEQYF
TRBV7-2,many,TRBJ2-5,TRBD2,TGTGCCAGCAGCAAGGGACTAGCGGAGACCCAGTACTTC,CASSKGLAETQYF
TRBV18,-,TRBJ2-2,-,TGTGCCAGCTCACCAAACTTCGGGACGGAAGACACCGGGGAGCTGTTTTTT,CASSPNFGTEDTGELFF
TRBV20-1,few,TRBJ2-5,-,TGCAGTGCTCCGCGGGCCAGCGCGTCCCAGTACTTC,CSAPRASASQYF
TRBV6-5,few,TRBJ1-5,TRBD1,TGTGCCAGCAGTTACACAGGGGCTCAAAATCAGCCCCAGCATTTT,CASSYTGAQNQPQHF
TRBV19,-,TRBJ2-5,-,TGTGCCAGTAGTAAAGGACTACTAAGGGAGACCCAGTACTTC,CASSKGLLRETQYF
TRBV3-1,-,TRBJ2-5,TRBD2,TGTGCCAGCAGCCAAGAGGCCGGACTAGCCGAGACCCAGTACTTC,CASSQEAGLAETQYF
TRBV12-3/TRBV12-4,-,TRBJ2-5,-,TGTGCCAGCGGTTTAACGTATGGCAGGGAAGAGACCCAGTACTTC,CASGLTYGREETQYF
TRBV5-1,many,TRBJ2-7,-,TGCGCCAGCAGCTTGGGTAAGGAGCAGTACTTC,CASSLGKEQYF
TRBV25-1,many,TRBJ2-6,-,TGTGCCAGCTTCGGCGGGCAGCAACTCTCTGGGGCCAACGTCCTGACTTTC,CASFGGQQLSGANVLTF
TRBV5-6,-,TRBJ2-1,-,TGTGCCAGCAGCGCCAATGGTGAGCAGTTCTTC,CASSANGEQFF
TRBV7-3,few,TRBJ1-2,-,TGTGCCAGCAGCGCTGACACGCGCTATGGCTACACCTTC,CASSADTRYGYTF
TRBV7-2,many,TRBJ2-1,-,TGTGCCAGCAGCTCCTCCACCCAGTTCTTC,CASSSSTQFF